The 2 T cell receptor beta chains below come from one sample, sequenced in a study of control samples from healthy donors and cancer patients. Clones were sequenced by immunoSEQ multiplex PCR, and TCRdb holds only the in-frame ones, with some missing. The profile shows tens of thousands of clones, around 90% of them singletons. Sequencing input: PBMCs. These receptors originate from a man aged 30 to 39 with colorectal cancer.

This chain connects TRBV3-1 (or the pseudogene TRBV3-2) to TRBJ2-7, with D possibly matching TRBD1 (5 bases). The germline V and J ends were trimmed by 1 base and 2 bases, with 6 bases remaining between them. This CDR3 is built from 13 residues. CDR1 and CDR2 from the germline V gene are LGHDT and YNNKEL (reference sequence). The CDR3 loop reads CASSQARAYEQYF. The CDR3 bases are TGTGCCAGCAGCCAAGCCAGGGCCTACGAGCAGTACTTC.

The CDR3 sequence is CASSVGVGGSGYGYTF. In nucleotides, the CDR3 is TGTGCCAGCAGCGTAGGTGTCGGGGGTTCTGGCTATGGCTACACCTTC. The genes are TRBV9 and TRBJ1-2; maybe TRBD1 (5 bases). V dropped 0 bases and J dropped 4 bases, with 16 bases sitting between them. The CDR3 loop spans 16 amino acids. Germline lookup yields CDR1 SGDLS and CDR2 YYNGEE.